One sample yielded the 7 T cell receptor beta chains listed below, sequenced in a study of control samples from healthy donors and cancer patients. Profiling relied on immunoSEQ multiplex PCR, and the TCRdb table lists in-frame clones only, not all of them. Altogether around 140,000 clones are present, about nine tenths being singletons, with the ten largest covering around 2.1%. The sample comprised blood. The source of these receptors is a woman aged 50 to 60 in good health.

The rearrangement joins TRBV19 to TRBJ1-3, with 7 bases identical to TRBD1. The CDR3 spans 15 residues. Germline V gene data show CDR1 as LNHDA and CDR2 as SQIVND (reference sequence). V lost 11 bases and J lost 1; bases outside the gene matches: 11. The CDR3 bases are TGTGCCTCCCAGGGGGGACAGAAATCTGGAAACACCATATATTTT. This encodes CASQGGQKSGNTIYF. The full variable domain, with the rest looked up from reference TRBV19 and TRBJ1-3, is DGGITQSPKYLFRKEGQNVTLSCEQNLNHDAMYWYRQDPGQGLRLIYYSQIVNDFQKGDIAEGYSVSREKKESFPLTVTSAQKNPTAFYLCASQGGQKSGNTIYFGEGSWLTVV.

The J gene is TRBJ1-1, the V gene TRBV6-5; 7 nucleotides align to TRBD1. The CDR3 extends over 12 amino acids. CDR1 is MNHEY and CDR2 is SVGAGI in the germline V gene. V shed 10 bases and J 4 bases; nucleotides not matched to a gene: 6. CDR3 nucleotide sequence: TGTGCCACCTCGGAGGGGGCCACTGAAGCTTTCTTT. Its translation is CATSEGATEAFF.

The J gene is TRBJ2-1, the V gene TRBV9; either TRBD1 or TRBD2 may fit D (6 bases each). CDR3 length: 18 amino acids. V gave up 0 bases and J gave up 0 bases, with 16 bases separating them. Germline CDR1 is SGDLS and CDR2 is YYNGEE. CDR3 DNA sequence: TGTGCCAGCAGCGTAGGTATTCGGGGGCCTAGCTCCTACAATGAGCAGTTCTTC. This sequence encodes CASSVGIRGPSSYNEQFF.

V and J are TRBV15 and TRBJ2-5; 9 bases match TRBD2. J was trimmed by 4 bases and V by 6 bases; bases with no gene match: 6. Germline values: CDR1 LNHNV, CDR2 YYDKDF (reference sequence). CDR3 size: 14 residues. The DNA of the CDR3 is TGTGCCACCAGGAGACTAGCGGTCCTAGAGACCCAGTACTTC. Protein product: CATRRLAVLETQYF.

The gene calls are TRBV12-3 or TRBV12-4 and TRBJ1-4; D might be TRBD1 (6 bases). V was cut by 3 bases and J by 6 bases, with 8 bases left in between. The CDR3 consists of 13 residues. CDR3 coding DNA: TGTGCCAGCAGTTTCAGACAGGATGAAAAACTGTTTTTT. Amino acid sequence: CASSFRQDEKLFF.

The rearrangement joins TRBV29-1 to TRBJ1-2; 9 nucleotides line up with TRBD1. CDR3 length: 15 amino acids. J was trimmed by 4 bases and V by 8 bases; bases with no gene match: 14. Germline lookup yields CDR1 SQVTM and CDR2 ANQGSEA. CDR3 DNA sequence: TGCAGCACCTGGGACAGGGACGGTGGGATCTATGGCTACACCTTC. Its protein product is CSTWDRDGGIYGYTF.

The chain has TRBV3-1 (or the pseudogene TRBV3-2) and TRBJ2-1; the match to TRBD2 covers 9 bases. J lost 9 bases, V lost 1 base, and 13 bases had no gene match. The CDR3 length is 17 residues. The germline V gene has CDR1 LGHDT and CDR2 YNNKEL (reference sequence). The CDR3 nucleotides read TGTGCCAGCAGCCAAGTGCCAGTAGCGGGGGTTTACCTTGAGCAGTTCTTC. Translated: CASSQVPVAGVYLEQFF.